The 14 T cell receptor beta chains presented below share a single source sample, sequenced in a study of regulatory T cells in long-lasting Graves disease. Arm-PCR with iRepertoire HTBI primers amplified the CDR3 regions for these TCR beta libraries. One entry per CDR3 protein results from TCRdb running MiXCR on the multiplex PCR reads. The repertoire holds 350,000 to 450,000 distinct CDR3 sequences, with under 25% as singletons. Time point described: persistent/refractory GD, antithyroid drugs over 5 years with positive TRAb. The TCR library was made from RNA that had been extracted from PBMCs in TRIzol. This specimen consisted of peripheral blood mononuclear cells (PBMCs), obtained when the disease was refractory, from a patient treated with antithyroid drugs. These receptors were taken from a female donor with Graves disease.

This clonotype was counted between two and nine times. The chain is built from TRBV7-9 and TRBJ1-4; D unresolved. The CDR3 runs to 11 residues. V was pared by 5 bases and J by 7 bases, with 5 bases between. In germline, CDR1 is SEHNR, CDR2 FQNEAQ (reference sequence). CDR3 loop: CASSVSEKLFF. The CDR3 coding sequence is TGTGCCAGCAGCGTAAGTGAAAAACTGTTTTTT.

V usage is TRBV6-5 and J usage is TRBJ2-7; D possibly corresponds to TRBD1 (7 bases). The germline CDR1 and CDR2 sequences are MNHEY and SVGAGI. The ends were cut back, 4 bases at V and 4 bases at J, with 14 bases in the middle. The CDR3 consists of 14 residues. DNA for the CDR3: TGTGCCAGCAGTTTAAGGAGGGGGCTTTACGAGCAGTACTTC. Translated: CASSLRRGLYEQYF.

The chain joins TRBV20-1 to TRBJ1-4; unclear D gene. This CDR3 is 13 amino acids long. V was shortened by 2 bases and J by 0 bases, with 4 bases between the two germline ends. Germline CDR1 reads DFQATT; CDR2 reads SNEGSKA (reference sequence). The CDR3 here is CSARPATNEKLFF. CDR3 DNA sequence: TGCAGTGCTAGACCAGCAACTAATGAAAAACTGTTTTTT.

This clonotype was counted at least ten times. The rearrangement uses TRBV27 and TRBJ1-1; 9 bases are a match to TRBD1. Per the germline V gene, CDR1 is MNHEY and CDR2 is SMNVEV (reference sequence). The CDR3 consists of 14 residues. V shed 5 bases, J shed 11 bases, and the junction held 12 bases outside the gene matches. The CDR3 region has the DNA TGTGCCAGCAGTCGGAACGTACAGGGGGCCGCGGCTTTCTTT. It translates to CASSRNVQGAAAFF.

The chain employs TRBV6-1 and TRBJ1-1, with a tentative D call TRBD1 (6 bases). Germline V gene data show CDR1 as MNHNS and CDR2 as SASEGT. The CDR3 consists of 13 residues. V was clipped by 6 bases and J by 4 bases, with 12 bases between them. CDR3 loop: CASRTGLGTEAFF. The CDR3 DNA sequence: TGTGCCAGCAGAACAGGGTTGGGCACTGAAGCTTTCTTT.

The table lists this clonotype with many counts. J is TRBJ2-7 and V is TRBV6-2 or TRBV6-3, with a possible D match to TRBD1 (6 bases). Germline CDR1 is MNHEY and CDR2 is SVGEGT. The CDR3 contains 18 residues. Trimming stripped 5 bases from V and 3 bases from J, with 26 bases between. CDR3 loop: CASSPLHTFRDTDYEQYF. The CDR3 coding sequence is TGTGCCAGCAGTCCACTCCACACTTTCCGGGACACGGACTACGAGCAGTACTTC.

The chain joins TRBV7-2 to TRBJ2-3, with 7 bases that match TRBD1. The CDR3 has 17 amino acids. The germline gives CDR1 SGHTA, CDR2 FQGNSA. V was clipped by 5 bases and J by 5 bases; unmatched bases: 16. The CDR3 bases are TGTGCCAGCAGCCAAAACAGGGGAGACGGCATCGGAGATACGCAGTATTTT. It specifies CASSQNRGDGIGDTQYF. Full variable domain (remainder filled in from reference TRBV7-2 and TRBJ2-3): GAGVSQSPSNKVTEKGKDVELRCDPISGHTALYWYRQSLGQGLEFLIYFQGNSAPDKSGLPSDRFSAERTGGSVSTLTIQRTQQEDSAVYLCASSQNRGDGIGDTQYFGPGTRLTVL.

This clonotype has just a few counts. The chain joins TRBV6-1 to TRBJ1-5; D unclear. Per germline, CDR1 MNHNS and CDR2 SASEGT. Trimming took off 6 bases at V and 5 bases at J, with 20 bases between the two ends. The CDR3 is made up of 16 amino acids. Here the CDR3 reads CASSRGEIISYQPQHF. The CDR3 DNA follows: TGTGCCAGCAGCCGCGGAGAGATAATTTCGTATCAGCCCCAGCATTTT.

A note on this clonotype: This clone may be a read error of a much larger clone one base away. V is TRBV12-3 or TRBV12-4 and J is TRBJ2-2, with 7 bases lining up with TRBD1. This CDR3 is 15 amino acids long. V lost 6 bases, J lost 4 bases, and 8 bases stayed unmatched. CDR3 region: CASRLDRVSTGELFF. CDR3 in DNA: TGTGCCAGCAGACTCGACAGGGTGAGCACCGGGGAGCTGTTTTTT.

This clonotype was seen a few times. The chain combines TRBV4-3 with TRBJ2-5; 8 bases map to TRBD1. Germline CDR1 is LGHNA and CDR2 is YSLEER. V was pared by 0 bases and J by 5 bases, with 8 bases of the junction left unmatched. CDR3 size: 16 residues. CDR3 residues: CASSQEQGGLRETQYF. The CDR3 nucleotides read TGCGCCAGCAGCCAAGAACAGGGGGGCCTCCGGGAGACCCAGTACTTC.

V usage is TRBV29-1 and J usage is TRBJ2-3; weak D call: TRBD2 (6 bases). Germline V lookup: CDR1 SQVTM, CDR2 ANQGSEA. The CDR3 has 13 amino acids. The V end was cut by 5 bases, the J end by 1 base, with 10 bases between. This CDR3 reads CSVKRAGTDTQYF. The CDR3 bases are TGCAGCGTTAAGCGGGCGGGCACAGATACGCAGTATTTT.

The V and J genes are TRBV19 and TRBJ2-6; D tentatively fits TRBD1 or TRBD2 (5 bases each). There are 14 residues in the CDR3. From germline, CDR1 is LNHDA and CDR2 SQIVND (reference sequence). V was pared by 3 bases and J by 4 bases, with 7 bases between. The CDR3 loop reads CASSMGVGANVLTF. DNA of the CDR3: TGTGCCAGTAGTATGGGGGTCGGGGCCAACGTCCTGACTTTC.

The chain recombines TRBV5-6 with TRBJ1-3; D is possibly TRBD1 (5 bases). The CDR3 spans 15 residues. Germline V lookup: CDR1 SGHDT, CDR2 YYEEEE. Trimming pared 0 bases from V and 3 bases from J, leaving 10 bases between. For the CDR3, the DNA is TGTGCCAGCAGCTTGGCCGGGGCCGGTGGAAACACCATATATTTT. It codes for CASSLAGAGGNTIYF.

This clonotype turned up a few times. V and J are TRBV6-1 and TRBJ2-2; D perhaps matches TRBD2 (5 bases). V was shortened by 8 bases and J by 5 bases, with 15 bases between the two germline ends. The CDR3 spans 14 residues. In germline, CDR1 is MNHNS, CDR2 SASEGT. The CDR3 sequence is CASRIVGETGELFF. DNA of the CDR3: TGTGCCAGCCGTATCGTGGGAGAAACCGGGGAGCTGTTTTTT.